One sample yielded the 17 T cell receptor beta chains listed below, sequenced in a study of cytomegalovirus exposure and HLA in healthy donors. A multiplex PCR was run with 60 Vbeta primers and 13 Jbeta primers. This table comes from immunoSEQ multiplex PCR, and its TCRdb copy is limited to in-frame clones, with some not included. Counted here are about 190,000 clones, about 87% occurring once; the ten biggest clones make up about 1.2%. Input material: PBMCs. The receptors here all came from a man aged 30 to 45 in good health and CMV-seronegative.

The chain is built from TRBV2 and TRBJ2-2; a possible D gene is TRBD1 (5 bases). CDR3 size: 14 residues. Germline V CDR1 and CDR2: SNHLY, FYNNEI. Trimming removed 9 bases from V and 4 bases from J, with 15 bases in between. The CDR3 bases are TGTGCCAGTTTCCGCGGACAACTCACCGGGGAGCTGTTTTTT. Translating gives CASFRGQLTGELFF.

This rearrangement joins TRBV7-6 to TRBJ1-4; 11 bases match TRBD1. The CDR3 totals 17 residues. With 8 bases clipped from V and 2 bases from J, the junction kept 10 bases outside the gene matches. Germline V gene sequence: CDR1 SGHVS, CDR2 FNYEAQ. The CDR3 bases are TGTGCCAGCGGTAACGGACAGGGGGCGAAGACTAATGAAAAACTGTTTTTT. Its translation: CASGNGQGAKTNEKLFF.

V usage is TRBV2 and J usage is TRBJ2-7; TRBD2 matches 11 bases. The CDR3 is made up of 15 amino acids. V shed 1 base, J shed 6 bases, and the junction held 5 bases outside the gene matches. Germline CDR1 is SNHLY and CDR2 is FYNNEI. In DNA, the CDR3 is TGTGCCAGCAGTGAAGTAGAGCTAGCGGGAGGCGAGCAGTACTTC. As protein: CASSEVELAGGEQYF.

The V call is TRBV2, the J call TRBJ2-5, with 9 bases lining up with TRBD2. With V trimmed by 7 bases and J by 5 bases, 11 bases remained unmatched. The CDR3 sequence is 15 residues long. Germline CDR1 and CDR2: SNHLY and FYNNEI. This CDR3 is CASIGSTSGRETQYF. The CDR3 DNA reads TGTGCCAGCATAGGATCGACTAGCGGCCGGGAGACCCAGTACTTC.

The CDR3: CASSPGQPGSNQPQHF. In DNA, the CDR3 is TGTGCCAGCAGCCCGGGACAGCCCGGGAGCAATCAGCCCCAGCATTTT. The chain recombines TRBV2 with TRBJ1-5; the match to TRBD1 covers 7 bases. V trimming: 6 bases; J trimming: 1 base; junction bases outside the gene matches: 9. This CDR3 has 16 residues. Germline loops: CDR1 SNHLY, CDR2 FYNNEI.

The chain joins TRBV5-1 to TRBJ2-7; D ambiguous. This CDR3 region has 13 residues. Per germline, CDR1 SGHRS and CDR2 YFSETQ. Deletions cut 4 bases from V and 3 bases from J, with 11 bases between. This CDR3 reads CASSPGPDYEQYF. The CDR3 region has the DNA TGCGCCAGCAGCCCGGGTCCAGACTACGAGCAGTACTTC. Complete variable domain (other parts from reference TRBV5-1 and TRBJ2-7): KAGVTQTPRYLIKTRGQQVTLSCSPISGHRSVSWYQQTPGQGLQFLFEYFSETQRNKGNFPGRFSGRQFSNSRSEMNVSTLELGDSALYLCASSPGPDYEQYFGPGTRLTVT.

The V call is TRBV11-3, the J call TRBJ2-5; a possible D gene is TRBD2 (7 bases). V was cut by 5 bases and J by 2 bases, with 12 bases left in between. Looked up from germline, CDR1 is SGHNT and CDR2 is YENEEA. CDR3 length: 14 residues. The CDR3 nucleotides are TGTGCCAGCAGCAAGGGGGGGGTGCAAGAGACCCAGTACTTC. Protein: CASSKGGVQETQYF.

The chain joins TRBV5-1 to TRBJ2-7, with D perhaps TRBD1 (6 bases). CDR1 is SGHRS and CDR2 is YFSETQ in the germline V gene. This CDR3 has 14 residues. V shed 2 bases and J shed 5 bases, with 14 bases lying between them. The CDR3 region has the DNA TGCGCCAGCAGCTTCTTACTCTCAGGGGACGAGCAGTACTTC. Its protein product is CASSFLLSGDEQYF.

The chain is built from TRBV28 and TRBJ2-7, with 11 bases that match TRBD1. Losses at the gene ends were 10 bases for V and 3 bases for J; bases not matched to a gene: 11. This CDR3 has 15 residues. CDR1 and CDR2 (germline): MDHEN, SYDVKM. CDR3 sequence reads: CATSPLGTGGYEQYF. The CDR3 bases are TGTGCCACCTCCCCCCTCGGGACAGGGGGCTACGAGCAGTACTTC.

The rearrangement uses TRBV9 and TRBJ1-1, with D tentatively TRBD1 (6 bases). Germline lookup yields CDR1 SGDLS and CDR2 YYNGEE. This CDR3 comprises 15 residues. The V gene lost 6 bases and the J gene lost 2 bases, with 17 bases spanning the gap. CDR3 nucleotide sequence: TGTGCCAGCACCACAATACAGGGACGAAACACTGAAGCTTTCTTT. This sequence encodes CASTTIQGRNTEAFF.

The CDR3 DNA reads as TGTGCCAGCAGACCTCGACTAGCGGGATCCTATGAGCAGTTCTTC. It codes for CASRPRLAGSYEQFF. V usage is TRBV6-5 and J usage is TRBJ2-1, with 11 bases aligning to TRBD2. The CDR3 is made up of 15 amino acids. The J segment lost 8 bases and the V segment lost 6 bases, leaving 9 bases of the junction unmatched. Germline V gives CDR1 MNHEY, CDR2 SVGAGI.

The rearrangement joins TRBV7-9 to TRBJ2-1, with 10 bases fitting TRBD2. This CDR3 is 13 amino acids long. The junction had 5 bases not matched to a gene; V was cut back by 5 bases and J by 10 bases. In germline, CDR1 is SEHNR, CDR2 FQNEAQ (reference sequence). The CDR3 region is CASSPSSGGEQFF. For the CDR3, the DNA is TGTGCCAGCAGCCCTTCTAGCGGGGGAGAGCAGTTCTTC.

The rearrangement uses TRBV7-9 and TRBJ2-7; D is undetermined. The CDR3 is 11 residues long. V lost 5 bases, J lost 1 base, and 3 bases lay in between. Germline values: CDR1 SEHNR, CDR2 FQNEAQ (reference sequence). CDR3 nucleotides: TGTGCCAGCAGCACTTCCTACGAGCAGTACTTC. It specifies CASSTSYEQYF.

V gene TRBV19 combines with J gene TRBJ2-3, with 8 bases aligning to TRBD1. The CDR3 is 14 residues long. V trimming: 6 bases; J trimming: 2 bases; junction bases outside the gene matches: 4. Germline lookup yields CDR1 LNHDA and CDR2 SQIVND (reference sequence). As DNA, the CDR3 is TGTGCCAGTAGCCGGGACAGGAACACAGATACGCAGTATTTT. Its translation: CASSRDRNTDTQYF.

Worth noting for this clone: One junction end does not reproduce the germline sequence, and a read error may be involved. This chain links TRBV2 with TRBJ2-5, with D hard to call. CDR1 and CDR2 (germline): SNHLY, FYNNEI. This CDR3 is built from 11 residues. The CDR3 loop reads CASSEVEAQYF. CDR3 nucleotides: TGTGCCAGCAGTGAAGTAGAGGCCCAGTACTTC.

The chain uses TRBV28 and TRBJ2-1; tentatively, D is TRBD2 (5 bases). CDR3 length: 14 amino acids. The germline gives CDR1 MDHEN, CDR2 SYDVKM. V was shortened by 7 bases and J by 0 bases, with 10 bases between the two germline ends. CDR3 region: CASIRGGSYNEQFF. The CDR3 coding sequence is TGTGCCAGCATTAGAGGAGGCTCCTACAATGAGCAGTTCTTC.

The chain recombines TRBV7-2 with TRBJ2-1, with D perhaps TRBD2 (7 bases). This CDR3 contains 15 residues. CDR1 is SGHTA and CDR2 is FQGNSA in the germline V gene. The ends were cut back, 1 base at V and 6 bases at J, with 13 bases in the middle. CDR3 residues: CASSLGGGAINEQFF. The CDR3 DNA reads as TGTGCCAGCAGCTTAGGTGGGGGGGCAATCAATGAGCAGTTCTTC.